These T cell receptor beta chains were read from a single sample in a study of blood T cell repertoires in COVID-19. Sequencing used immunoSEQ multiplex PCR; TCRdb keeps in-frame clones, though not all of them. This sample yields over 300,000 clones, of which 90% are seen a single time; about 6.5% belongs to the top ten. The sequencing input was peripheral blood. Receptors originate from a man younger than 35 with active or convalescent COVID-19. CDR3s include the opening cysteine and the closing phenylalanine or tryptophan. The D gene is left open where the match is weak. The size entry is marked missing in some rows and otherwise reads once, few, many or a size class.

j_gene: TRBJ2-7
abundance: NA
len: 15
d_gene: TRBD1
v_gene: TRBV7-8
CDR3aa: CASSLAEGQLYEQYF
CDR3nt: TGTGCCAGCAGCTTAGCTGAGGGACAGTTATACGAGCAGTACTTC

j_gene: TRBJ1-6
abundance: many
len: 13
d_gene: TRBD1
v_gene: TRBV7-3
CDR3aa: CASSVDRDSPLHF
CDR3nt: TGTGCCAGCAGCGTGGACAGGGATTCACCCCTCCACTTT

j_gene: TRBJ2-1
abundance: NA
len: 15
d_gene: TRBD2
v_gene: TRBV19
CDR3aa: CASRISGSSYNEQFF
CDR3nt: TGTGCCAGTAGGATTAGCGGGAGCTCCTACAATGAGCAGTTCTTC

j_gene: TRBJ1-1
abundance: NA
len: 14
d_gene: NA
v_gene: TRBV5-1
CDR3aa: CASSLAIWSTEAFF
CDR3nt: TGCGCCAGCAGCTTGGCTATCTGGTCCACTGAAGCTTTCTTT

j_gene: TRBJ1-1
abundance: NA
len: 16
d_gene: NA
v_gene: TRBV9
CDR3aa: CASSKSAGTPTLEAFF
CDR3nt: TGTGCCAGCAGCAAATCCGCCGGGACACCTACACTAGAAGCTTTCTTT

j_gene: TRBJ1-1
abundance: few
len: 14
d_gene: NA
v_gene: TRBV4-2
CDR3aa: CASSQDTSLTEAFF
CDR3nt: TGTGCCAGCAGCCAAGATACGAGCCTGACTGAAGCTTTCTTT

j_gene: TRBJ1-1
abundance: NA
len: 17
d_gene: TRBD1
v_gene: TRBV4-3
CDR3aa: CASSQDWATGGNTEAFF
CDR3nt: TGCGCCAGCAGCCAAGATTGGGCAACAGGGGGGAACACTGAAGCTTTCTTT

j_gene: TRBJ2-3
abundance: NA
len: 14
d_gene: TRBD1
v_gene: TRBV5-1
CDR3aa: CASSLQGAGDTQYF
CDR3nt: TGCGCCAGCAGCCTACAGGGGGCAGGGGATACGCAGTATTTT

j_gene: TRBJ1-5
abundance: NA
len: 16
d_gene: TRBD1
v_gene: TRBV19
CDR3aa: CASSVTGTVGDQPQHF
CDR3nt: TGTGCCAGTAGTGTTACCGGGACAGTGGGCGATCAGCCCCAGCATTTT

j_gene: TRBJ1-2
abundance: NA
len: 15
d_gene: NA
v_gene: TRBV11-2
CDR3aa: CASSLDPVTVYGYTF
CDR3nt: TGTGCCAGCAGCTTAGATCCGGTGACAGTCTATGGCTACACCTTC

j_gene: TRBJ1-5
abundance: NA
len: 14
d_gene: NA
v_gene: TRBV18
CDR3aa: CASSPSGSNQPQHF
CDR3nt: TGTGCCAGCTCACCATCGGGGAGCAATCAGCCCCAGCATTTT

j_gene: TRBJ2-7
abundance: NA
len: 15
d_gene: TRBD1
v_gene: TRBV4-3
CDR3aa: CASSQDRGSSYEQYF
CDR3nt: TGCGCCAGCAGCCAAGACAGGGGGAGCTCCTACGAGCAGTACTTC

j_gene: TRBJ2-7
abundance: NA
len: 14
d_gene: NA
v_gene: TRBV6-2/TRBV6-3
CDR3aa: CASSYSTDAYEQYF
CDR3nt: TGTGCCAGCAGTTACTCGACAGACGCCTACGAGCAGTACTTC

j_gene: TRBJ2-3
abundance: NA
len: 15
d_gene: NA
v_gene: TRBV18
CDR3aa: CASSRSGGLADTQYF
CDR3nt: TGTGCCAGCTCTCGCTCAGGGGGGCTCGCAGATACGCAGTATTTT

j_gene: TRBJ2-3
abundance: NA
len: 15
d_gene: NA
v_gene: TRBV9
CDR3aa: CASSEYRANTDTQYF
CDR3nt: TGTGCCAGCAGCGAATACAGGGCCAACACAGATACGCAGTATTTT

j_gene: TRBJ2-2
abundance: NA
len: 18
d_gene: TRBD2
v_gene: TRBV19
CDR3aa: CASSIGGGRALSDGELFF
CDR3nt: TGTGCCAGTAGTATAGGGGGCGGGAGGGCATTGAGTGACGGGGAGCTGTTTTTT

j_gene: TRBJ1-1
abundance: NA
len: 14
d_gene: TRBD1
v_gene: TRBV27
CDR3aa: CASSLQGARTEAFF
CDR3nt: TGTGCCAGCAGTTTACAGGGGGCGAGGACTGAAGCTTTCTTT

j_gene: TRBJ1-3
abundance: NA
len: 15
d_gene: NA
v_gene: TRBV6-1
CDR3aa: CASSEAQGMGNTIYF
CDR3nt: TGTGCCAGCAGTGAAGCTCAGGGGATGGGAAACACCATATATTTT

j_gene: TRBJ2-7
abundance: NA
len: 12
d_gene: NA
v_gene: TRBV2
CDR3aa: CASSGDFYEQYF
CDR3nt: TGTGCCAGCAGCGGGGACTTCTACGAGCAGTACTTC

j_gene: TRBJ2-6
abundance: NA
len: 20
d_gene: NA
v_gene: TRBV9
CDR3aa: CASSVEGRAGAYSGANVLTF
CDR3nt: TGTGCCAGCAGCGTAGAAGGGAGGGCAGGGGCCTACTCTGGGGCCAACGTGCTGACTTTC

j_gene: TRBJ2-1
abundance: NA
len: 15
d_gene: NA
v_gene: TRBV7-2
CDR3aa: CASSLDGGRYNEQFF
CDR3nt: TGTGCCAGCAGCTTAGACGGAGGAAGGTACAATGAGCAGTTCTTC

j_gene: TRBJ1-2
abundance: NA
len: 14
d_gene: TRBD1
v_gene: TRBV30
CDR3aa: CAWSAGQGNYGYTF
CDR3nt: TGTGCCTGGAGTGCTGGACAGGGGAACTATGGCTACACCTTC

j_gene: TRBJ2-2
abundance: NA
len: 17
d_gene: TRBD2
v_gene: TRBV11-3
CDR3aa: CASSHPKIAGGSGELFF
CDR3nt: TGTGCCAGCAGCCACCCAAAGATAGCGGGAGGGTCCGGGGAGCTGTTTTTT

j_gene: TRBJ2-5
abundance: NA
len: 16
d_gene: TRBD2
v_gene: TRBV5-6
CDR3aa: CASSQTSGSGAETQYF
CDR3nt: TGTGCCAGCAGCCAGACTAGCGGGAGTGGAGCGGAGACCCAGTACTTC

j_gene: TRBJ1-4
abundance: NA
len: 13
d_gene: NA
v_gene: TRBV29-1
CDR3aa: CSVKSAANEKLFF
CDR3nt: TGCAGCGTCAAGTCAGCGGCTAATGAAAAACTGTTTTTT

j_gene: TRBJ1-2
abundance: NA
len: 15
d_gene: TRBD1
v_gene: TRBV4-1
CDR3aa: CASSDGQGYVYGYTF
CDR3nt: TGCGCCAGCAGCGATGGACAGGGGTACGTCTATGGCTACACCTTC

j_gene: TRBJ1-4
abundance: NA
len: 15
d_gene: NA
v_gene: TRBV6-5
CDR3aa: CASSYSALQWEKLFF
CDR3nt: TGTGCCAGCAGTTACTCGGCCCTTCAGTGGGAAAAACTGTTTTTT